These T cell receptor beta chains were read from a single sample in a study of HIV-infected patients and healthy controls. TCRdb re-called the 5' RACE reads with MiXCR, one entry per CDR3 protein. The top ten clones hold around 3.1% of a sample with 15,000 to 20,000 distinct CDR3 sequences, over 9% of them seen once. Sequencing was done on a sample of blood. These receptors were obtained from an adult in good health. CDR3s include the opening cysteine and the closing phenylalanine or tryptophan. Fields, in order: V gene, D gene, J gene, clone size, CDR3 DNA, CDR3 protein. The D gene is left open where the match is weak. For some rows the clone size is stated as once, few or many, or as a class when expanded; others skip it.

>TRBV29-1|.|TRBJ1-1|medium-sized
TGCAGCGTTGAAGGGCAGGGGTACACTGAAGCTTTCTTT
CSVEGQGYTEAFF
>TRBV12-3/TRBV12-4|.|TRBJ1-5|.
TGTGCCAGCAATCGCGGTGTCTACCCCCATCAGCCCCAGCATTTT
CASNRGVYPHQPQHF
>TRBV20-1|.|TRBJ2-3|many
TGCAGTGCTAGAGATCTGTTGGCGGTAACGACAGATACGCAGTATTTT
CSARDLLAVTTDTQYF
>TRBV6-1|TRBD1|TRBJ1-6|few
TGTGCCAGCAGTGGACAGGGGTGGAATTCACCCCTCCACTTT
CASSGQGWNSPLHF
>TRBV19|TRBD1|TRBJ2-6|many
TGTGCCAGTAGTATAGATCCAGGGGGCATTTCTGGGGCCAACGTCCTGACTTTC
CASSIDPGGISGANVLTF
>TRBV10-3|TRBD1|TRBJ2-5|medium-sized
TGTGCCATCAGTTCAGGGACAGCGGAAGAGACCCAGTACTTC
CAISSGTAEETQYF
>TRBV7-9|.|TRBJ1-1|many
TGTGCCAGCAGCTTCACAGGGAACACTGAAGCTTTCTTT
CASSFTGNTEAFF
>TRBV7-2|.|TRBJ2-3|many
TGTGCCAGCAGCTTAGCGCTAGTTAGCACAGATACGCAGTATTTT
CASSLALVSTDTQYF
>TRBV11-2|.|TRBJ2-5|many
TGTGCCAGCAGCTTAGCTCGAGGGGGTCAGGAGACCCAGTACTTC
CASSLARGGQETQYF
>TRBV3-1|.|TRBJ2-7|few
TGTGCCAGCGCGGACCCCTACGAGCAGTACTTC
CASADPYEQYF
>TRBV28|TRBD2|TRBJ2-5|many
TGTGCCAGCAGAGCCTTAGCGGGAGGGCCGGGGTTCGGAGAGACCCAGTACTTC
CASRALAGGPGFGETQYF
>TRBV6-1|.|TRBJ1-1|many
TGTGCCAGCAGTGGGACCAGGGCCACTGAAGCTTTCTTT
CASSGTRATEAFF
>TRBV27|TRBD2|TRBJ2-5|many
TGTGCCAGCAGTTCCCGAACCGGGACTAGCGGGGACTGGCGATGGTGGACCCAGTACTTC
CASSSRTGTSGDWRWWTQYF
>TRBV5-1|TRBD1|TRBJ1-1|few
TGCGCCAGCAGCTTGGGGCAGGGGGCTGTCCTCACTGAAGCTTTCTTT
CASSLGQGAVLTEAFF
>TRBV7-9|TRBD1|TRBJ1-1|many
TGTGCCAGCAGCTTAGCCCGGACAGGGAACACTGAAGCTTTCTTT
CASSLARTGNTEAFF
>TRBV29-1|TRBD2|TRBJ2-3|many
TGCAGCACCGGACTAGCGAGTAGCACAGATACGCAGTATTTT
CSTGLASSTDTQYF
>TRBV28|.|TRBJ2-7|medium-sized
TGTGCCGTTCGGACTGGCCCCTACGAGCAGTACTTC
CAVRTGPYEQYF
>TRBV6-6|TRBD1|TRBJ2-7|many
TGTGCCAGCAGTGTGGTTGGACAGGGGTACGAGCAGTACTTC
CASSVVGQGYEQYF
>TRBV5-4|TRBD2|TRBJ2-7|.
TGTGCCAGCAGCTTGGGTCTAGCGGGAGGGCCAGGCGAGCAGTACTTC
CASSLGLAGGPGEQYF
>TRBV12-3/TRBV12-4|.|TRBJ1-5|.
TGTGCCAGCAGTTTACAGGGAAGCAATCAGCCCCAGCATTTT
CASSLQGSNQPQHF
>TRBV3-1|.|TRBJ2-7|few
TGTGCCAGCAGCCAAGATCCGGGAGACTTGGCTGTCCACGAGCAGTACTTC
CASSQDPGDLAVHEQYF
>TRBV7-2|TRBD2|TRBJ2-6|few
TGTGCCAGCAGAATGACTAGCGGGAGCCTCTCTGGGGCCAACGTCCTGACTTTC
CASRMTSGSLSGANVLTF
>TRBV2|TRBD2|TRBJ2-1|few
TGTGCCAGCAGTGAAAATCTAGCGGGAGGGCCGGTTGAGCAGTTCTTC
CASSENLAGGPVEQFF
>TRBV7-9|.|TRBJ2-6|few
TGTGCCAGCAGCTCCGCGCAGGCTGTCATGGCCAACGTCCTGACTTTC
CASSSAQAVMANVLTF
>TRBV7-8|TRBD2|TRBJ2-3|many
TGTGCCAGCAGCTTAACTAGCGGGATGAGCACAGATACGCAGTATTTT
CASSLTSGMSTDTQYF
>TRBV4-1|TRBD2|TRBJ2-3|.
TGCGCCAGCAGCCAACCGGGACTAGCGGGAGGGCCGTTGAATACGCAGTATTTT
CASSQPGLAGGPLNTQYF
>TRBV20-1|.|TRBJ2-5|many
TGCAGTGCTAGAGACCCCTCGTTAGGCCGCGGGACCCAGTACTTC
CSARDPSLGRGTQYF
>TRBV11-2|TRBD2|TRBJ2-2|.
TGTGCCAGCAGCTTAGGACTAGCCGCCGGGGAGCTGTTTTTT
CASSLGLAAGELFF
>TRBV7-2|TRBD2|TRBJ2-7|medium-sized
TGTGCCAGCAAGAGGGGAGGGGACGAGCAGTACTTC
CASKRGGDEQYF
>TRBV5-5|TRBD1|TRBJ2-5|.
TGTGCCAGCAGCTCACTGGACAGGCAAGAGACCCAGTACTTC
CASSSLDRQETQYF
>TRBV15|TRBD1|TRBJ2-7|medium-sized
TGTGCCACCAGCTCCGGGACAGCTAGCTACGAGCAGTACTTC
CATSSGTASYEQYF
>TRBV5-1|TRBD1|TRBJ2-3|many
TGCGCCAGCAGCCCACGCTCGACAGGGATGGGGCCAGATACGCAGTATTTT
CASSPRSTGMGPDTQYF
>TRBV5-1|TRBD2|TRBJ2-3|many
TGCGCCAGCAGCTTGGCCGGGACTAGCCTCCCAGATACGCAGTATTTT
CASSLAGTSLPDTQYF
>TRBV7-9|.|TRBJ2-3|many
TGTGCCAGCAGCTTAGAGGGTAGCTCGGCAGATACGCAGTATTTT
CASSLEGSSADTQYF
>TRBV20-1|.|TRBJ2-3|many
TGCAGTGCCAGGGCAGCTCACCCCACAGATACGCAGTATTTT
CSARAAHPTDTQYF
>TRBV29-1|TRBD1|TRBJ2-7|many
TGCAGCGTAGGGACAGGGTTGTATCACGAGCAGTACTTC
CSVGTGLYHEQYF
>TRBV6-4|.|TRBJ1-1|many
TGTGCCAGCAGTGGCTGGGGACGGCGGCACACTGAAGCTTTCTTT
CASSGWGRRHTEAFF
>TRBV29-1|.|TRBJ2-2|many
TGCAGCGTCCCACCAAATGAGAACACCGGGGAGCTGTTTTTT
CSVPPNENTGELFF
>TRBV29-1|.|TRBJ2-6|few
TGCAGCGCCCAGATCTCTGGGGCCAACGTCCTGACTTTC
CSAQISGANVLTF
>TRBV6-2/TRBV6-3|.|TRBJ2-3|many
TGTGCCAGCAGCCACGCGAGGGCTCTCGACACAGATACGCAGTATTTT
CASSHARALDTDTQYF
>TRBV28|.|TRBJ2-7|many
TGTGCCAGCAGCCCTCCCCGGGGACCCTACGAGCAGTACTTC
CASSPPRGPYEQYF
>TRBV5-4|.|TRBJ2-7|few
TGTGCCAGCAGCTTGGGGGAAGGCGAGCAGTACTTC
CASSLGEGEQYF